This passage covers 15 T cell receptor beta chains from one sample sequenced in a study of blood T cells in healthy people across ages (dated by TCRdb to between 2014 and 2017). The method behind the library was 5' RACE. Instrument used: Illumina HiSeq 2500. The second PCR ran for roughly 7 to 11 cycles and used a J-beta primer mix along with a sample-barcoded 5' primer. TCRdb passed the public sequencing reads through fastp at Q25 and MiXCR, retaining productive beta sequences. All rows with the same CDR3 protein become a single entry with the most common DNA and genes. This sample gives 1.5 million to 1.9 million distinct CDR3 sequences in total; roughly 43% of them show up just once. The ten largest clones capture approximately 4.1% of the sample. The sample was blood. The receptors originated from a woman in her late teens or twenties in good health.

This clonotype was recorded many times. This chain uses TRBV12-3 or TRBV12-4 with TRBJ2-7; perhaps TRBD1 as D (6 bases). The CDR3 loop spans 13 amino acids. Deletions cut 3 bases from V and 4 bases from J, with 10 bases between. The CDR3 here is CASSFPGAYEQYF. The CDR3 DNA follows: TGTGCCAGCAGTTTCCCAGGGGCATACGAGCAGTACTTC.

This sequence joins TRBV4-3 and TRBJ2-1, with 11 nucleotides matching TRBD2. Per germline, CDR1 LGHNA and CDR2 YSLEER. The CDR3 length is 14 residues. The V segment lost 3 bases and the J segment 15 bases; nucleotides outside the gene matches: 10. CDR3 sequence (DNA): TGCGCCAGCAGCCAGAACCCACTAGCGGGAGATTGGTTCTTC. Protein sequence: CASSQNPLAGDWFF.

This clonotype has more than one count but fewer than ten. CDR3 in DNA: TGTGCCAGCAGGGACCCGGGACAGCGGAACACTGAAGCTTTCTTT. Protein sequence: CASRDPGQRNTEAFF. The chain combines TRBV7-3 with TRBJ1-1; the match to TRBD1 covers 7 bases. The CDR3 length is 15 residues. J lost 1 base, V lost 6 bases, and 8 bases had no gene match. Germline values: CDR1 SGHTA, CDR2 FQGTGA.

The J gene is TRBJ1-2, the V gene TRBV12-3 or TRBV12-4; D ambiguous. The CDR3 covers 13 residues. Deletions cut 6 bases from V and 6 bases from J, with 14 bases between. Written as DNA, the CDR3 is TGTGCCAGCAGCGAGACGGGGTTGGATGGCTACACCTTC. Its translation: CASSETGLDGYTF.

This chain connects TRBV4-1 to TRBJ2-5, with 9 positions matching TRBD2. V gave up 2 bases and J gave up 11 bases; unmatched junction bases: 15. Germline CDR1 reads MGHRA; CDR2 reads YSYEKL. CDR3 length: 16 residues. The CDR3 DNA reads TGCGCCAGCAGCCAATTTAGCGGGGGTGAGCGCAATGAGCAGTACTTC. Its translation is CASSQFSGGERNEQYF.

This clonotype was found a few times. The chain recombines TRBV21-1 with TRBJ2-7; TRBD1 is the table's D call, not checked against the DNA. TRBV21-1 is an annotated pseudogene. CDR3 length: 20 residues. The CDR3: CASSKEGRDNRCRTKWVQYF. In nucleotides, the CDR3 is TGTGCCAGCAGCAAAGAGGGGCGGGACAACCGGTGCAGGACCAAGTGGGTCCAGTACTTC.

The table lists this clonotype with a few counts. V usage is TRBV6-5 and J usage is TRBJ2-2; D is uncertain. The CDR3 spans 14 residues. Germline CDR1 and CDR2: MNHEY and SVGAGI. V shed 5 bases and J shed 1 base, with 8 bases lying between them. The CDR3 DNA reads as TGTGCCAGCAGTCCCCGGTGGAACACCGGGGAGCTGTTTTTT. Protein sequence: CASSPRWNTGELFF.

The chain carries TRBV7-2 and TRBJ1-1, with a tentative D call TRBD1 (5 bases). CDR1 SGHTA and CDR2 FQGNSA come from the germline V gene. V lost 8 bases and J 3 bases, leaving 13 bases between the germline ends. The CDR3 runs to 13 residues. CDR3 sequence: CASGDRGHTEAFF. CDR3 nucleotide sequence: TGTGCCAGCGGGGACCGAGGGCACACTGAAGCTTTCTTT.

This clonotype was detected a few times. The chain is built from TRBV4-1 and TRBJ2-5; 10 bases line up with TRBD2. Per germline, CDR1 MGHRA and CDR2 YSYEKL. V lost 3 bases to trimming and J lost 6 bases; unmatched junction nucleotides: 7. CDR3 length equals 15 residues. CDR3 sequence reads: CASSHLGLAEQTQYF. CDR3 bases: TGCGCCAGCAGCCACCTCGGACTAGCGGAGCAGACCCAGTACTTC.

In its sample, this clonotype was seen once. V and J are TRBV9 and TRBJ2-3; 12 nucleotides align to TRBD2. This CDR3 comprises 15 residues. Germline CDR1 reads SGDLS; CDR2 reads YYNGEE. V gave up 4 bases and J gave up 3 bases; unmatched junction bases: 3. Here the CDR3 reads CASSIGLAGTDTQYF. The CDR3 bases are TGTGCCAGCAGCATCGGACTAGCGGGGACAGATACGCAGTATTTT. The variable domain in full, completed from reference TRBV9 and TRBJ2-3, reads DSGVTQTPKHLITATGQRVTLRCSPRSGDLSVYWYQQSLDQGLQFLIQYYNGEERAKGNILERFSAQQFPDLHSELNLSSLELGDSALYFCASSIGLAGTDTQYFGPGTRLTVL.

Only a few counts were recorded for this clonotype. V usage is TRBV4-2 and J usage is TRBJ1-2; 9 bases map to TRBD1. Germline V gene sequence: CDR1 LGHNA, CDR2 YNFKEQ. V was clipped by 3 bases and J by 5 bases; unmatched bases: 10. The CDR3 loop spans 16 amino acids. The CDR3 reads CASSQDSGTGLYGYTF. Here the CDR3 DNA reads TGTGCCAGCAGCCAGGATTCCGGGACAGGGTTGTATGGCTACACCTTC.

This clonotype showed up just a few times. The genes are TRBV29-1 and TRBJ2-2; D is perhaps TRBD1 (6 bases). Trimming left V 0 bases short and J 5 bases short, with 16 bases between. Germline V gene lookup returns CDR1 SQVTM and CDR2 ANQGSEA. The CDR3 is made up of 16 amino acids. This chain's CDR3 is CSVEDQGTTRTGELFF. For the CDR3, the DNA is TGCAGCGTTGAAGATCAGGGGACGACGCGAACCGGGGAGCTGTTTTTT.

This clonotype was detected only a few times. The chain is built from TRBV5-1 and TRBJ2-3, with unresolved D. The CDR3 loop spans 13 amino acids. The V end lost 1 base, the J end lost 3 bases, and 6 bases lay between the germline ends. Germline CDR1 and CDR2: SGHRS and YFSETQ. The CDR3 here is CASSLLQTDTQYF. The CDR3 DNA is TGCGCCAGCAGCTTGTTACAGACAGATACGCAGTATTTT. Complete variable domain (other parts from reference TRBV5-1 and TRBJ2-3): KAGVTQTPRYLIKTRGQQVTLSCSPISGHRSVSWYQQTPGQGLQFLFEYFSETQRNKGNFPGRFSGRQFSNSRSEMNVSTLELGDSALYLCASSLLQTDTQYFGPGTRLTVL.

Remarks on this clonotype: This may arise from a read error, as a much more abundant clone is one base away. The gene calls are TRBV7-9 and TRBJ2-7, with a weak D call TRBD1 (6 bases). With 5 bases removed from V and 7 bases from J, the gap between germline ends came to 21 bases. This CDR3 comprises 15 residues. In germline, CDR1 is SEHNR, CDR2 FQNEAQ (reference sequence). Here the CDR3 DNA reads TGTGCCAGCAGCCATACGACTGGACAGAACAATGAGCAGTACTTC. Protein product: CASSHTTGQNNEQYF.

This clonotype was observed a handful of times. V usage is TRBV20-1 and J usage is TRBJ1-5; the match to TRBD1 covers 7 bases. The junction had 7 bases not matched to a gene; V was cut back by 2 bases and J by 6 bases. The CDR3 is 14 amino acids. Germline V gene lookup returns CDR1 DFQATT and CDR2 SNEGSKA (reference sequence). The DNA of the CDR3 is TGCAGTGCTAGAATACAGGGGAACGGTCAGCCCCAGCATTTT. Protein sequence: CSARIQGNGQPQHF.